This T cell receptor (beta chain) comes out of a study of shared clonotypes between healthy human individuals. V was shortened by 8 bases and J by 3 bases, with 9 bases between the two germline ends. This CDR3 has 12 residues. CDR1 and CDR2 (germline): MNHEY, SVGAGI. Data came from immunoSEQ multiplex PCR; TCRdb stores just in-frame clones and leaves some out. The data show hundreds of thousands of clones, roughly 70% seen once. Sequenced: memory CD4+ T cells sorted from blood. Stated subset: CD45RA-negative fraction. J is TRBJ2-3 and V is TRBV6-5; no clear D gene. The receptor was isolated from a woman in her twenties or thirties in good health. The CDR3 reads CASPSMTDTQYF. The DNA of the CDR3 is TGTGCCAGCCCCTCCATGACAGATACGCAGTATTTT.